This TCR beta chain is from a study of CD8+CD57+ T cells in acquired aplastic anemia. This clonotype was counted between two and nine times. Trimming took 2 bases from V and 7 from J, leaving 9 bases between them. The CDR3 spans 13 residues. Germline assignment: CDR1 MNHEY and CDR2 SVGEGT. Only patients with CD8+CD57+ cell expansion on flow cytometry were chosen for sequencing. The patients, all of them, had severe acquired aplastic anemia. There was no therapy given to any patient before the blood sampling took place. Genomic DNA was employed as the template in profiling TCR beta VDJ and CDR3. TCRdb recomputed calls from the reads with MiXCR, one row per CDR3 protein. The sample has about 250,000 distinct CDR3 sequences; approximately 50% are singletons.

The clonotype originates from a human donor with aplastic anemia. Sequencing was done on a sample of sorted CD4+, CD8+, or CD8+CD57+ T cells (not recorded which) from PBMCs. The chain joins TRBV6-2 or TRBV6-3 to TRBJ1-5; D uncertain. CDR3 region: CASSYGNWQPQHF. CDR3 bases: TGTGCCAGCAGTTACGGGAATTGGCAGCCCCAGCATTTT.